The following is a T cell receptor beta chain sequence with its context. The V end lost 5 bases, the J end lost 5 bases, and 12 bases lay between the germline ends. CDR3 length equals 13 residues. Generation of TCR cDNA used 5'RACE template switching (which added a universal primer site and UMIs). TCRdb recomputed calls from the 5' RACE reads with MiXCR, one row per CDR3 protein. Of approximately 550,000 distinct CDR3 sequences listed, over 15% are singletons. This record comes from a study of T cells after yellow fever vaccination. On the study more broadly: Those fractions that held only low numbers of cells were prepared using the SMART-Seq v4 Ultra Low Input RNA kit.

Sample: PBMCs, taken 15 days after the yellow fever booster vaccination. The TCR comes from a man younger than 45 who received the YFV17D yellow fever vaccine. The chain has TRBV12-3 or TRBV12-4 and TRBJ2-5; D is uncertain. CDR3: CASSQTPTETQYF. The CDR3 coding sequence is TGTGCCAGCAGTCAGACCCCGACGGAGACCCAGTACTTC.